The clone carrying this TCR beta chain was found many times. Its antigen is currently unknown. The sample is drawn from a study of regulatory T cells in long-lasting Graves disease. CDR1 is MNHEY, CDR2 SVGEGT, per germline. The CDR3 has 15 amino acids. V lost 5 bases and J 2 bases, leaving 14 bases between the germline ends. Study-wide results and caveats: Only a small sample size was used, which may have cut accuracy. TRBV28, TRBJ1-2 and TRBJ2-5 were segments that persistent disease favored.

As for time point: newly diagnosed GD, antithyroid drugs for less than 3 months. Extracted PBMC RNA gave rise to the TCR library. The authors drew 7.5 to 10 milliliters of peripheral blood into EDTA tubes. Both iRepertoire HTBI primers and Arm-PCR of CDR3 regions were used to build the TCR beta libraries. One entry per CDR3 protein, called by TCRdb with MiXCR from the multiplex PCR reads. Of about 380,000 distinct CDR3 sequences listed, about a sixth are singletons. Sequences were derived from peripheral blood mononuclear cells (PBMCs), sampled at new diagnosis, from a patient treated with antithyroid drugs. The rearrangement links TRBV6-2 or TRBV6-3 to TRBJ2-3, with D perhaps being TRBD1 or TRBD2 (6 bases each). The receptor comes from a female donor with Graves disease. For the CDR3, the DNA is TGTGCCAGCAGTGAGAGTGCGGGACACACAGATACGCAGTATTTT. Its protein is CASSESAGHTDTQYF.